One sample yielded the 22 T cell receptor beta chains listed below, sequenced in a study of cytomegalovirus exposure and HLA in healthy donors. This PCR relied on a set of 60 Vbeta primers and 13 Jbeta primers. The assay was immunoSEQ multiplex PCR, and TCRdb's table has in-frame clones only and misses some. The table includes more than 85,000 clones, around 77% detected once. The sample was PBMCs. The source is a boy aged 5-17 years in good health and CMV-seronegative.

V is TRBV12-5 and J is TRBJ2-7, with D perhaps TRBD2 (7 bases). V lost 2 bases, J lost 1 base, and 30 bases lay in between. This CDR3 is 21 amino acids long. The germline V gene encodes CDR1 LGHNT and CDR2 FRNRAP. CDR3 in amino acids: CASGLWGQTGGPIIASYEQYF. In DNA, the CDR3 is TGTGCTAGTGGTTTGTGGGGGCAAACGGGGGGACCAATTATAGCTTCCTACGAGCAGTACTTC.

The chain couples TRBV5-1 to TRBJ1-1, with TRBD1 identical over 10 bases. In germline, CDR1 is SGHRS, CDR2 YFSETQ. This CDR3 has 15 residues. J gave up 5 bases and V 3 bases, and 7 bases lay outside the gene matches. The CDR3 region has the DNA TGCGCCAGCAGCTCGGGACAGGGGCTAGGTACTGAAGCTTTCTTT. This sequence encodes CASSSGQGLGTEAFF.

This chain links TRBV6-4 with TRBJ2-3, with D maybe TRBD2 (6 bases). Germline CDR1 and CDR2: MRHNA and SNTAGT. CDR3 size: 14 residues. V lost 5 bases and J 0 bases, leaving 9 bases between the germline ends. CDR3 DNA: TGTGCCAGCAGTTATAGCGGAAGCACAGATACGCAGTATTTT. The encoded protein is CASSYSGSTDTQYF.

The CDR3 loop is CASSGGRQGRFDEQFF. For the CDR3, the DNA is TGTGCCAGCAGCGGTGGCCGACAGGGTCGGTTCGATGAGCAGTTCTTC. V and J are TRBV5-6 and TRBJ2-1, with 7 nucleotides matching TRBD1. The CDR3 contains 16 residues. Germline V CDR1 and CDR2: SGHDT, YYEEEE. The V gene end was trimmed by 4 bases and the J gene end by 8 bases; junction bases not matched to a gene: 15.

CDR3 protein: CATSRVPSGIAFF. The CDR3 bases are TGTGCCACCAGCAGAGTCCCTTCAGGGATAGCTTTCTTT. This rearrangement joins TRBV15 to TRBJ1-1; maybe TRBD1 (5 bases). CDR3 length: 13 residues. Germline values: CDR1 LNHNV, CDR2 YYDKDF (reference sequence). V lost 1 base to trimming and J lost 10 bases, with 13 bases between them.

The V gene is TRBV11-2, the J gene TRBJ2-7; 9 nucleotides align to TRBD1. The CDR3 is 17 residues long. Unmatched junction bases numbered 11, after V lost 0 bases and J lost 5 bases. Looked up from germline, CDR1 is SGHAT and CDR2 is FQNNGV. CDR3 protein: CASSLDPLRDRVDEQYF. CDR3 bases: TGTGCCAGCAGCTTAGATCCTTTGAGGGACAGGGTAGACGAGCAGTACTTC.

The chain links TRBV4-3 to TRBJ2-6; 7 bases match TRBD2. Germline-derived CDR1 and CDR2 are LGHNA and YSLEER. This CDR3 region has 18 residues. Unmatched junction bases numbered 12, after V lost 4 bases and J lost 3 bases. CDR3 nucleotides: TGCGCCAGCAGCCCCAAGAGTGGGGGGGAACTTGGGGCCAACGTCCTGACTTTC. Amino acids: CASSPKSGGELGANVLTF.

The chain carries TRBV25-1 and TRBJ2-6, with TRBD1 as a possible D gene (6 bases). V gave up 1 base and J gave up 0 bases, with 13 bases separating them. The CDR3 extends over 18 amino acids. Per the germline V gene, CDR1 is MGHDK and CDR2 is SYGVNS. The CDR3 coding sequence is TGTGCCAGCAGTGAATTCCGGGACACTTACTCTGGGGCCAACGTCCTGACTTTC. Translated: CASSEFRDTYSGANVLTF.

This chain uses TRBV28 with TRBJ1-1; 8 positions match TRBD1. The length of the CDR3 is 12 residues. CDR1 is MDHEN, CDR2 SYDVKM, per germline. V trimming: 3 bases; J trimming: 10 bases; junction bases outside the gene matches: 4. CDR3 sequence: CASSFRGRGAFF. CDR3 nucleotides: TGTGCCAGCAGTTTCAGGGGGCGGGGAGCTTTCTTT.

The V call is TRBV5-1, the J call TRBJ1-2; 7 bases match TRBD1. Germline trimming cut 4 bases from V and 2 bases from J; bases unmatched to any gene: 5. Per germline, CDR1 SGHRS and CDR2 YFSETQ. The CDR3 has 14 amino acids. The CDR3: CASSAGTANYGYTF. In DNA form, the CDR3 reads TGCGCCAGCAGCGCGGGGACAGCAAACTATGGCTACACCTTC.

The V call is TRBV4-3, the J call TRBJ2-7; TRBD1 agrees at 9 bases. The CDR3 sequence is 16 residues long. V was pared by 4 bases and J by 4 bases, with 11 bases of the junction left unmatched. Germline CDR1 and CDR2: LGHNA and YSLEER. The chain's CDR3 is CASSRPTGTGIYEQYF. DNA of the CDR3: TGCGCCAGCAGCCGCCCCACCGGGACAGGGATTTACGAGCAGTACTTC.

This chain connects TRBV4-1 to TRBJ2-3; 8 bases fit TRBD1. The CDR3 contains 17 residues. V was pared by 4 bases and J by 6 bases, with 15 bases of the junction left unmatched. CDR1 and CDR2 (germline): MGHRA, YSYEKL. The CDR3 here is CASSRGQVAGNVDTQYF. CDR3 coding DNA: TGCGCCAGCAGCCGGGGACAGGTGGCGGGTAACGTGGATACGCAGTATTTT.

The V gene is TRBV7-6, the J gene TRBJ2-1, with 9 bases matching TRBD2. Germline CDR1 is SGHVS and CDR2 is FNYEAQ. The CDR3 totals 17 residues. Trimming removed 4 bases from V and 1 base from J; junction bases left unmatched: 8. CDR3 amino acids: CASSSLPGLASYNEQFF. The CDR3 DNA reads TGTGCCAGCAGCTCCCTCCCGGGACTAGCTTCCTACAATGAGCAGTTCTTC.

This chain joins TRBV5-4 and TRBJ1-1, with 11 bases identical to TRBD1. Germline trimming cut 4 bases from V and 5 bases from J; bases unmatched to any gene: 4. Germline V gives CDR1 SGHNT, CDR2 YYREEE (reference sequence). The CDR3 is made up of 14 amino acids. The CDR3 reads CASSIGQGATEAFF. As DNA, the CDR3 is TGTGCCAGCAGCATCGGACAGGGGGCGACTGAAGCTTTCTTT. The full variable domain, completed using reference TRBV5-4 and TRBJ1-1, is ETGVTQSPTHLIKTRGQQVTLRCSSQSGHNTVSWYQQALGQGPQFIFQYYREEENGRGNFPPRFSGLQFPNYSSELNVNALELDDSALYLCASSIGQGATEAFFGQGTRLTVV.

The chain couples TRBV6-6 to TRBJ2-2, with D possibly matching TRBD2 (6 bases). V shed 5 bases and J shed 3 bases, with 13 bases lying between them. The CDR3 runs 15 residues. The germline gives CDR1 MNHNY, CDR2 SVGAGI (reference sequence). This chain's CDR3 is CASSGGSPDTGELFF. CDR3 nucleotides: TGTGCCAGCAGTGGAGGGAGCCCTGACACCGGGGAGCTGTTTTTT.

The chain links TRBV7-3 to TRBJ2-3; 8 positions agree with TRBD2. CDR1 is SGHTA, CDR2 FQGTGA, per germline. After removal of 5 bases from V and 0 bases from J, the junction contained 16 bases not matched to a gene. The CDR3 length is 19 residues. CDR3 DNA: TGTGCCAGCAGCCGAATAGCGGGGAGTTACCGTGCTAGCACAGATACGCAGTATTTT. It encodes CASSRIAGSYRASTDTQYF.

The CDR3 DNA follows: TGTGCCAGCAGCCCACGGACAGGTCCTAGCACAGATACGCAGTATTTT. Protein product: CASSPRTGPSTDTQYF. This sequence joins TRBV7-9 and TRBJ2-3; 7 bases map to TRBD1. From germline, CDR1 is SEHNR and CDR2 FQNEAQ (reference sequence). The CDR3 consists of 16 residues. V gave up 5 bases and J gave up 0 bases; unmatched junction bases: 8.

The J gene is TRBJ1-6, the V gene TRBV10-2, with D possibly TRBD1 on 6 matching bases. V lost 3 bases, J lost 12 bases, and 12 bases lay in between. The germline V gene encodes CDR1 WSHSY and CDR2 SAAADI. The CDR3 is 13 amino acids. CDR3 nucleotide sequence: TGCGCCAGCAGTGAACAGGGACGTGAACCCCTCCACTTT. Protein product: CASSEQGREPLHF.

The rearrangement joins TRBV6-4 to TRBJ2-1; maybe TRBD1 (6 bases). The germline gives CDR1 MRHNA, CDR2 SNTAGT. The CDR3 spans 16 residues. V was cut by 3 bases and J by 3 bases, with 15 bases left in between. The CDR3 DNA is TGTGCCAGCAGTGAAAACAACAGGGAATACTACAATGAGCAGTTCTTC. Residues: CASSENNREYYNEQFF.

This chain connects TRBV6-1 to TRBJ2-4, with 8 bases that match TRBD1. With V trimmed by 4 bases and J by 6 bases, 20 bases remained unmatched. The CDR3 length is 19 residues. In germline, CDR1 is MNHNS, CDR2 SASEGT. CDR3 nucleotides: TGTGCCAGCAGTGTGGGATCGTCGCAGGGGGCTCTGTTTTTAAACATTCAGTACTTC. Amino acid sequence: CASSVGSSQGALFLNIQYF.

V gene TRBV4-1 combines with J gene TRBJ1-6, with 7 bases that match TRBD1. Germline V lookup: CDR1 MGHRA, CDR2 YSYEKL. The CDR3 runs 15 residues. After removal of 1 base from V and 11 bases from J, the junction contained 8 bases not matched to a gene. In DNA form, the CDR3 reads TGCGCCAGCAGCCAAGGTAACAGGGGATTTCCACCCCTCCACTTT. It specifies CASSQGNRGFPPLHF.

The chain links TRBV14 to TRBJ2-7; D gene unclear. The CDR3 is made up of 13 amino acids. CDR1 and CDR2 (germline): SGHDN, FVKESK. Deletions cut 1 base from V and 2 bases from J, with 6 bases between. CDR3 loop: CASSQGEAYEQYF. CDR3 bases: TGTGCCAGCAGCCAAGGAGAAGCCTACGAGCAGTACTTC.